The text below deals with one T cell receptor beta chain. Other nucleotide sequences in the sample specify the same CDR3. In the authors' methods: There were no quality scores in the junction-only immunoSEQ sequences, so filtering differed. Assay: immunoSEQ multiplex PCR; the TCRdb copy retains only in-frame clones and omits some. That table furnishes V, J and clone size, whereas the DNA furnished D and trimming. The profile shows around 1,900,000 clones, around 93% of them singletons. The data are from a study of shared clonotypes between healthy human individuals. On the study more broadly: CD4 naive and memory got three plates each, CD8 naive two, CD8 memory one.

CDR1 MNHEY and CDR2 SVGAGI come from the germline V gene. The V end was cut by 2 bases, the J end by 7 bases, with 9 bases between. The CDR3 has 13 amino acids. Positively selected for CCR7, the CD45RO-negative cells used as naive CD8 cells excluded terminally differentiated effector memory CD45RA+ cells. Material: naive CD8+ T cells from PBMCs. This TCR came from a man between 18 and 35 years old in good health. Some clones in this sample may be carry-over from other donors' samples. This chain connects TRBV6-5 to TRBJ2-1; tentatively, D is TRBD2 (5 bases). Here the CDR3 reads CASSYRGYNEQFF. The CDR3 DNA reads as TGTGCCAGCAGTTACAGAGGGTATAATGAGCAGTTCTTC.